A selection of T cell receptor beta chains follows, all from one sample in a study of shared clonotypes between healthy human individuals. Sequencing used immunoSEQ multiplex PCR; TCRdb keeps in-frame clones, though not all of them. In the table there are more than 2 million clones, 95% of which are singletons. The sequenced material came from naive CD4+ T cells sorted from blood. These receptors were obtained from a man in his late teens or twenties in good health. Both conserved end residues are part of each CDR3. D genes are given only for firm matches. Clone size is not always given. Where it is, it says once, few, many or a class for expanded clones.

V gene	clone size	D gene	J gene	CDR3 protein	CDR3 DNA
TRBV5-4	-	-	TRBJ2-3	CASSLSRQTTDTQYF	TGTGCCAGCAGCTTAAGTAGACAGACCACAGATACGCAGTATTTT
TRBV9	-	-	TRBJ1-3	CASSVEGTSSSGNTIYF	TGTGCCAGCAGCGTAGAGGGGACTTCCAGCTCTGGAAACACCATATATTTT
TRBV27	-	TRBD2	TRBJ2-7	CASSRGYGYEQYF	TGTGCCAGCTCGCGGGGGTACGGCTACGAGCAGTACTTC
TRBV10-3	once	TRBD2	TRBJ2-1	CAISEYSLADNNEQFF	TGTGCCATCAGTGAGTACTCTCTAGCGGATAACAATGAGCAGTTCTTC
TRBV6-1	-	-	TRBJ2-5	CASSALLEASETQYF	TGTGCCAGCAGTGCCCTACTAGAGGCGTCAGAGACCCAGTACTTC
TRBV5-6	-	-	TRBJ2-3	CASSLHEGVAVTDTQYF	TGTGCCAGCAGCTTGCATGAGGGAGTGGCAGTTACAGATACGCAGTATTTT
TRBV28	many	TRBD1	TRBJ1-1	CASSPLQGEAFF	TGTGCCAGCAGCCCCCTACAGGGGGAAGCTTTCTTT
TRBV11-2	-	TRBD1	TRBJ1-1	CASSLVPGGKSEAFF	TGTGCCAGCAGCTTAGTCCCAGGGGGCAAATCTGAAGCTTTCTTT
TRBV6-1	-	-	TRBJ1-5	CASSLTSQSNQPQHF	TGTGCCAGCAGTCTGACCTCTCAAAGCAATCAGCCCCAGCATTTT
TRBV5-1	-	TRBD1	TRBJ2-2	CASSFGQATGELFF	TGCGCCAGCAGCTTCGGACAGGCCACCGGGGAGCTGTTTTTT
TRBV2	-	-	TRBJ1-2	CASSTDNSGYGYTF	TGTGCCAGCAGTACTGACAATTCCGGATATGGCTACACCTTC
TRBV5-1	-	-	TRBJ2-1	CASSLVGRNEQFF	TGCGCCAGCAGCTTGGTTGGTAGAAATGAGCAGTTCTTC
TRBV5-8	-	-	TRBJ2-3	CASSLGGAPDTQYF	TGTGCCAGCAGCTTAGGGGGAGCTCCAGATACGCAGTATTTT
TRBV7-7	-	TRBD1	TRBJ2-1	CASSLGQGANEQFF	TGTGCTAGCAGCTTAGGACAGGGGGCGAATGAGCAGTTCTTC
TRBV9	-	TRBD2	TRBJ2-1	CASSETSGSYEQFF	TGTGCCAGCAGCGAGACTAGCGGGAGCTATGAGCAGTTCTTC
TRBV7-2	-	-	TRBJ1-1	CASSFSTGMNTEAFF	TGTGCCAGCAGCTTTTCGACAGGAATGAACACTGAAGCTTTCTTT
TRBV10-3	-	-	TRBJ2-6	CAISGVSGANVLTF	TGTGCCATCAGTGGAGTTTCTGGGGCCAACGTCCTGACTTTC
TRBV9	once	TRBD2	TRBJ2-2	CASSVGLAPNTGELFF	TGTGCCAGCAGCGTGGGACTAGCGCCGAACACCGGGGAGCTGTTTTTT
TRBV5-4	-	TRBD1	TRBJ2-7	CASSTKTGGKYEQYF	TGTGCCAGCAGCACTAAGACAGGGGGAAAATACGAGCAGTACTTC
TRBV4-2	-	TRBD1	TRBJ1-1	CASSRGQGRFQSPIEAFF	TGTGCCAGCAGCCGGGGACAGGGAAGGTTCCAATCGCCTATTGAAGCTTTCTTT
TRBV5-3	-	-	TRBJ1-5	CARSVETQSGNQPQHF	TGTGCCAGAAGTGTTGAAACCCAGTCGGGCAATCAGCCCCAGCATTTT
TRBV10-3	-	TRBD1	TRBJ2-5	CAIRGGIGETQYF	TGTGCCATCAGAGGGGGCATCGGAGAGACCCAGTACTTC
TRBV6-1	once	-	TRBJ1-1	CASSARPGGNTEAFF	TGTGCCAGCAGTGCCAGGCCGGGGGGAAACACTGAAGCTTTCTTT
TRBV12-5	-	TRBD2	TRBJ2-3	CASGISGISTDTQYF	TGTGCTAGTGGTATAAGCGGGATTAGCACAGATACGCAGTATTTT
TRBV25-1	-	TRBD2	TRBJ2-3	CASSEGLAANTDTQYF	TGTGCCAGCAGTGAGGGACTAGCGGCTAACACAGATACGCAGTATTTT
TRBV5-1	-	TRBD2	TRBJ2-1	CATRLAGGLEQFF	TGCGCCACCCGGCTAGCGGGAGGGCTTGAGCAGTTCTTC
TRBV18	-	TRBD1	TRBJ1-5	CASSPLGQGSGSNQPQHF	TGTGCCAGCTCACCTTTGGGACAGGGGTCAGGAAGCAATCAGCCCCAGCATTTT
TRBV4-1	-	-	TRBJ2-4	CASSQDWASKNIQYF	TGCGCCAGCAGCCAAGATTGGGCTAGCAAAAACATTCAGTACTTC
TRBV6-1	-	-	TRBJ1-4	CASRLPTNEKLFF	TGTGCCAGCAGGCTCCCAACTAATGAAAAACTGTTTTTT
TRBV6-1	-	TRBD2	TRBJ2-2	CASSEGYLAGGNTGELFF	TGTGCCAGCAGTGAAGGGTATCTAGCGGGGGGCAACACCGGGGAGCTGTTTTTT
TRBV4-2	-	-	TRBJ2-1	CASSQEAESSYNEQFF	TGTGCCAGCAGCCAAGAAGCCGAAAGCTCCTACAATGAGCAGTTCTTC
TRBV5-1	-	TRBD1	TRBJ2-2	CASSLTAGGAGIAGELFF	TGCGCCAGCAGCTTGACCGCAGGGGGCGCAGGAATTGCCGGGGAGCTGTTTTTT
TRBV5-1	-	TRBD1	TRBJ2-7	CASSLLGTGGEQYF	TGCGCCAGCAGCTTGCTAGGGACAGGGGGCGAGCAGTACTTC
TRBV5-6	-	TRBD1	TRBJ2-1	CASSPGQGESRYEQFF	TGTGCCAGCAGCCCTGGGCAGGGGGAGTCGCGTTATGAGCAGTTCTTC
TRBV5-1	-	TRBD2	TRBJ2-3	CASSLETSGTDTQYF	TGCGCCAGCAGCTTGGAGACTAGCGGCACAGATACGCAGTATTTT
TRBV4-1	-	TRBD2	TRBJ2-2	CASSQDFYGGLAITGELFF	TGCGCCAGCAGCCAAGATTTTTACGGGGGACTAGCGATAACCGGGGAGCTGTTTTTT
TRBV25-1	-	-	TRBJ1-1	CASSKAGGNTEAFF	TGTGCCAGCAGTAAAGCAGGAGGGAACACTGAAGCTTTCTTT
TRBV7-6	-	-	TRBJ2-1	CASSLAQFNEQFF	TGTGCCAGCAGCTTAGCCCAATTCAATGAGCAGTTCTTC
TRBV18	-	TRBD1	TRBJ2-7	CASSSNTGVYEQYF	TGTGCCAGCTCGTCCAATACAGGGGTTTACGAGCAGTACTTC
TRBV5-4	-	-	TRBJ2-4	CASSFSGPGAKNIQYF	TGTGCCAGCAGCTTTTCGGGGCCTGGGGCCAAAAACATTCAGTACTTC
TRBV29-1	-	TRBD2	TRBJ2-1	CSDRNSGSPVYNEQFF	TGCAGCGACCGTAATAGCGGGAGTCCCGTATACAATGAGCAGTTCTTC
TRBV18	-	-	TRBJ1-1	CASSLTDNTEAFF	TGTGCCAGCTCACTGACAGATAACACTGAAGCTTTCTTT
TRBV2	-	TRBD2	TRBJ2-7	CASSAGTSNTYEQYF	TGTGCCAGCAGTGCAGGGACTAGCAACACCTACGAGCAGTACTTC
TRBV28	-	-	TRBJ1-5	CASTPGGNQPQHF	TGTGCCAGCACCCCCGGGGGAAATCAGCCCCAGCATTTT
TRBV6-1	once	TRBD1	TRBJ2-7	CASGQGGGEQYF	TGTGCCAGCGGACAGGGCGGAGGCGAGCAGTACTTC
TRBV7-9	-	-	TRBJ2-6	CASSLAAGPSDSGANVLTF	TGTGCCAGCAGCTTAGCTGCGGGCCCCTCAGACTCTGGGGCCAACGTCCTGACTTTC
TRBV2	-	-	TRBJ2-3	CASSEVLFSTDTQYF	TGTGCCAGCAGTGAAGTACTTTTTAGCACAGATACGCAGTATTTT
TRBV2	-	TRBD1	TRBJ2-7	CAIMDRGEREQYF	TGTGCCATCATGGACAGGGGTGAACGCGAGCAGTACTTC
TRBV10-3	-	-	TRBJ2-1	CAIGPSLGRDNEQFF	TGTGCCATCGGTCCCAGTCTGGGAAGGGACAATGAGCAGTTCTTC
TRBV6-1	once	TRBD2	TRBJ2-7	CASQAGVFTFYEQYF	TGTGCCAGCCAGGCGGGAGTTTTCACATTCTACGAGCAGTACTTC
TRBV5-1	-	TRBD1	TRBJ1-2	CASSGTGLYGYTF	TGCGCCAGCAGCGGGACAGGTCTCTATGGCTACACCTTC
TRBV6-1	-	-	TRBJ2-3	CASSEVKADTQYF	TGTGCCAGCAGTGAAGTGAAAGCAGATACGCAGTATTTT
TRBV27	-	-	TRBJ2-2	CASSLSGANTGELFF	TGTGCCAGCAGTTTAAGCGGCGCGAACACCGGGGAGCTGTTTTTT
TRBV5-1	-	TRBD2	TRBJ2-5	CASSLDGLAGRETQYF	TGCGCCAGCAGCTTGGACGGACTAGCGGGGAGAGAGACCCAGTACTTC
TRBV5-6	-	-	TRBJ2-3	CASSLSSLNTQYF	TGTGCCAGCAGCTTGAGCAGCCTCAATACGCAGTATTTT